The table lists the clone carrying this TCR beta chain with a count of one. Only in-frame clones appear in the TCRdb table, and some are missing; sequencing was by immunoSEQ multiplex PCR. Seen here are 120,000 or so clones, approximately 94% observed once, and the top ten hold approximately 5.8%. This specimen belongs to a study of T cell changes during pregnancy in multiple sclerosis. This sequence was found in a female donor with multiple sclerosis, enrolled in a pregnancy study. The starting material was peripheral blood, obtained before pregnancy.

The CDR3 coding sequence is TGTGCCAGCAGGAACGGCGGGAGCTCCTACAATGAGCAGTTCTTC. Its protein product is CASRNGGSSYNEQFF. The genes are TRBV28 and TRBJ2-1, with 7 nucleotides matching TRBD2. V lost 6 bases, J lost 0 bases, and 5 bases stayed unmatched. The CDR3 runs 15 residues. Per germline, CDR1 MDHEN and CDR2 SYDVKM. Using reference TRBV28 and TRBJ2-1 for the parts outside the CDR3, the full variable domain is DVKVTQSSRYLVKRTGEKVFLECVQDMDHENMFWYRQDPGLGLRLIYFSYDVKMKEKGDIPEGYSVSREKKERFSLILESASTNQTSMYLCASRNGGSSYNEQFFGPGTRLTVL.